These 6 T cell receptor beta chains share one sample of origin, sequenced in a study of tumor-infiltrating lymphocytes in primary liver carcinoma. A constant-region primer primed TCR beta cDNA synthesis from around 500 ng of total RNA. Library construction for TCR beta comprised three nested multiplex PCR rounds performed with slightly modified ARM-PCR. In the first two PCR rounds, TRBV1-TRBV30 forward primers were paired with a C-beta reverse primer, and each round lasted about 10 cycles. TCRdb re-analysed the multiplex PCR reads in MiXCR, keeping a single row per CDR3 protein. Of 100,000 to 120,000 distinct CDR3 sequences in the sample, 80% to 85% were seen once. Extraction of RNA together with DNA used about 17-31 mg of unsorted bulk tissue. Input material: liver tumor tissue from sampling region 3. Described subset: tumor region T3, left-lateral pole. All receptors derive from a man aged 40-55 years with primary liver carcinoma and hepatitis B virus infection.

As for this clonotype: Given a much more abundant clone one base away, this may be a read error. The chain has TRBV28 and TRBJ1-5; 8 bases line up with TRBD1. J gave up 4 bases and V 1 base, and 6 bases lay outside the gene matches. Germline lookup yields CDR1 MDHEN and CDR2 SYDVKM. The CDR3 has 16 residues. The CDR3 region is CASSLFGNRGNQPQHF. The CDR3 nucleotides are TGTGCCAGCAGTTTATTTGGGAACAGGGGGAATCAGCCCCAGCATTTT.

Concerning this clonotype: The junction does not match germline at one end; this may be a read error. The chain links TRBV6-1 to TRBJ2-2, with D possibly being TRBD2 (6 bases). Germline V CDR1 and CDR2: MNHNS, SASEGT. CDR3 size: 16 residues. CDR3 sequence (DNA): TGTACTATCAGTGAAGTCCCCACTAGCTTACCCGGGGAGATGTTTTTT. It translates to CTISEVPTSLPGEMFF.

With regard to this clonotype: Mismatch with germline at one junction end may stem from a read error. The CDR3 is CTSSNGRTGFRELFF. The CDR3 DNA sequence: TGTACCAGCAGTAACGGGCGGACGGGGTTTAGGGAGCTGTTTTTT. The rearrangement joins TRBV6-5 to TRBJ2-2; D is perhaps TRBD2 (5 bases). The CDR3 covers 15 residues. Per the germline V gene, CDR1 is MNHEY and CDR2 is SVGAGI.

Worth noting for this clonotype: One junction end disagrees with the germline gene, perhaps due to a read error. The chain has TRBV29-1 and TRBJ1-1; possibly TRBD1 for D (5 bases). Germline CDR1 is SQVTM and CDR2 is ANQGSEA. This CDR3 is built from 15 residues. The CDR3 loop is CGASGGWVMNTVAFF. In DNA form, the CDR3 reads TGCGGCGCATCGGGGGGGTGGGTGATGAACACTGTAGCTTTCTTT.

A remark on this clonotype: One junction end does not reproduce the germline sequence, and a read error may be involved. V and J are TRBV12-3 or TRBV12-4 and TRBJ1-1, with D unclear. There are 14 residues in the CDR3. The CDR3 DNA reads TGTGCTAGCAGTCCATGGACTGCGAACACTGAAGCTTTCTTT. Protein product: CASSPWTANTEAFF.

On this clonotype itself: Germline is not matched at one junction end, which may reflect a read error. This chain uses TRBV7-9 with TRBJ2-5, with D possibly matching TRBD1 (6 bases). This CDR3 spans 15 amino acids. In germline, CDR1 is SEHNR, CDR2 FQNEAQ (reference sequence). DNA for the CDR3: TGTGCCAGCAGCCCCCTCCGGACAGCCCAAGGGACCCAGTACTTC. The encoded protein is CASSPLRTAQGTQYF.